This entry concerns a single T cell receptor (beta chain). These data originate in a study of blood T cell repertoires in COVID-19. There are 14 residues in the CDR3. Trimming removed 7 bases from V and 0 bases from J, with 10 bases in between. Germline values: CDR1 LNHDA, CDR2 SQIVND (reference sequence). In the original analysis: Amplified reference gene primers provided the basis for estimating nucleated cell counts. Using immunoSEQ multiplex PCR, the repertoire was profiled, and TCRdb retains in-frame clones only, with some absent. V, J and clone size derive from that table, while D and trimming were established from the DNA sequence. The data show 200,000 to 250,000 clones, 86% seen once.

The chain has TRBV19 and TRBJ1-5; no clear D. Specimen: PBMCs or T cells enriched from blood (not recorded which). The origin of this receptor is a woman aged 40 to 50 with acute COVID-19. CDR3 sequence: CASTESFSNQPQHF. CDR3 coding DNA: TGTGCCAGTACTGAAAGCTTTAGCAATCAGCCCCAGCATTTT.